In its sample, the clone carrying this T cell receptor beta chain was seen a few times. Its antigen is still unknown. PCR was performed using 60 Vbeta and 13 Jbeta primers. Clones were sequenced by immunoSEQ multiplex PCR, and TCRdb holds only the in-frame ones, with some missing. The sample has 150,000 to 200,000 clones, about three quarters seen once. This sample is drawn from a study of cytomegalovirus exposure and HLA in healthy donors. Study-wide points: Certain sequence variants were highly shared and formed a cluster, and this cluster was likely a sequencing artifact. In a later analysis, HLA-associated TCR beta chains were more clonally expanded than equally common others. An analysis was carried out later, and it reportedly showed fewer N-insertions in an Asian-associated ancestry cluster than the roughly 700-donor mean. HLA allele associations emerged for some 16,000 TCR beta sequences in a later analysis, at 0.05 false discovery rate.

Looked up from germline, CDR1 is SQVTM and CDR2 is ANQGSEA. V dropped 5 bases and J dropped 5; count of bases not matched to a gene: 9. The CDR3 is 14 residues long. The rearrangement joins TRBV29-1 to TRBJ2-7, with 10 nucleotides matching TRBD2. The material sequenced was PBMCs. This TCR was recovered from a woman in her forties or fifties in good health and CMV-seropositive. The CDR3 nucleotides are TGCAGCGTTTCATCACTAGCGGGAAAGAACGAGCAGTACTTC. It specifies CSVSSLAGKNEQYF.